The clone carrying this TCR beta chain was seen ten or more times. Amplification of TCR beta CDR3 regions was performed using RNA transcripts as template. A first-round RT-PCR of the TCR CDR3 used the HTBI primer set. MiXCR, applied by TCRdb to the multiplex PCR reads, yields one record per CDR3 protein. Here the sample spans fewer than 400,000 distinct CDR3 sequences, roughly 17% being singletons. This record comes from a study of T cells in Graves' hyperthyroidism and ophthalmopathy. Stable hyperthyroidism: no ophthalmopathy progression over 18 months of follow-up. The germline V and J ends were trimmed by 3 bases and 1 base, with 11 bases remaining between them. The CDR3 is made up of 15 amino acids. The V gene's germline CDR1 is SGHTA and CDR2 FQGNSA.

The chain combines TRBV7-2 with TRBJ2-3, with TRBD2 as a possible D gene (6 bases). The TCR sequence derives from a man aged 25-45 years with Graves' hyperthyroidism. The sample taken for sequencing was blood. The CDR3 nucleotides read TGTGCCAGCAGCTTGGGGCTAGCGCGCACAGATACGCAGTATTTT. The encoded protein is CASSLGLARTDTQYF.